This T cell receptor (beta chain) was sequenced for a study of identical twins. Germline V CDR1 and CDR2: SGHRS, YFSETQ. V was pared by 7 bases and J by 2 bases, with 16 bases between. The CDR3 totals 14 residues. A single record per CDR3 protein comes from TCRdb applying MiXCR to the 5' RACE reads. The sample lists nearly 650,000 distinct CDR3 sequences; around 7.5% were seen once. This clonotype was observed at least ten times. These data were also filed under a second study, of yellow fever vaccine responses in identical twins.

This rearrangement joins TRBV5-1 to TRBJ2-7, with D perhaps matching TRBD1 or TRBD2 (5 bases each). The sequence was collected from a woman aged 18-30 years in good health. Sequencing was carried out using PBMCs. The CDR3 loop is CASRDGARPYEQYF. The CDR3 DNA follows: TGCGCCAGCCGGGACGGAGCGCGACCCTACGAGCAGTACTTC.